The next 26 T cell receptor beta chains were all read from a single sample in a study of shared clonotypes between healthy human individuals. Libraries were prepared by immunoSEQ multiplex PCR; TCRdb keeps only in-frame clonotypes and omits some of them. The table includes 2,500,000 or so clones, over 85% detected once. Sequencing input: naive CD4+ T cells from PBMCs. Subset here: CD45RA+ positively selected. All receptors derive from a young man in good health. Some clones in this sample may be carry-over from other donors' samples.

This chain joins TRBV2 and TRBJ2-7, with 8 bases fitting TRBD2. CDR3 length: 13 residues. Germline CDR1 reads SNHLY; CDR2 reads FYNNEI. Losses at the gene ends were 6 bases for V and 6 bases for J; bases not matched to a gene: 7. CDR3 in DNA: TGTGCCAGCAGGGCTACTAGCGGAGGCGAGCAGTACTTC. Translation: CASRATSGGEQYF.

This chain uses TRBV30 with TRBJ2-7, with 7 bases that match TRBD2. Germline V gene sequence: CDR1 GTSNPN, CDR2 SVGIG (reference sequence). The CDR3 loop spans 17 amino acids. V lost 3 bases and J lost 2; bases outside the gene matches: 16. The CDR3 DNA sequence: TGTGCCTGGAGAGACCCTTTTCAGGTGGGAGGGCCCTACGAGCAGTACTTC. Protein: CAWRDPFQVGGPYEQYF. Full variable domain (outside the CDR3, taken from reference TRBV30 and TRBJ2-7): SQTIHQWPATLVQPVGSPLSLECTVEGTSNPNLYWYRQAAGRGLQLLFYSVGIGQISSEVPQNLSASRPQDRQFILSSKKLLLSDSGFYLCAWRDPFQVGGPYEQYFGPGTRLTVT.

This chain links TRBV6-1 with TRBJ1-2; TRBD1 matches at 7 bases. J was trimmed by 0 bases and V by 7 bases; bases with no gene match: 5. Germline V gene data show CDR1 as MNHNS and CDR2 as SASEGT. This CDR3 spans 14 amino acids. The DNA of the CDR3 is TGTGCCAGCACCTCCGACAGGGCTAACTATGGCTACACCTTC. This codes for CASTSDRANYGYTF.

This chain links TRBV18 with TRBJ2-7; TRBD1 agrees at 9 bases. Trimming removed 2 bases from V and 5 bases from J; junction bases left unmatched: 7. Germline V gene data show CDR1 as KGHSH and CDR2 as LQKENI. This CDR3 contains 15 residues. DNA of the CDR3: TGTGCCAGCTCACCAGGGACAGGGAGAGGGAACGAGCAGTACTTC. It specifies CASSPGTGRGNEQYF. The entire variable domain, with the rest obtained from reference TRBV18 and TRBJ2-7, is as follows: NAGVMQNPRHLVRRRGQEARLRCSPMKGHSHVYWYRQLPEEGLKFMVYLQKENIIDESGMPKERFSAEFPKEGPSILRIQQVVRGDSAAYFCASSPGTGRGNEQYFGPGTRLTVT.

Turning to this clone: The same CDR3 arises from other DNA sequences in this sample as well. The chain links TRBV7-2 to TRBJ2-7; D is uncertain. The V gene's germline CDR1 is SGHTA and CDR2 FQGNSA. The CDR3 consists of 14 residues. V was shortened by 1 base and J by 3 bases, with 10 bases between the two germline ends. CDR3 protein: CASSLGIGGYEQYF. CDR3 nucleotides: TGTGCCAGCAGCTTAGGTATAGGCGGCTACGAGCAGTACTTC.

CDR3 bases: TGCGCCAGCAGCTTGGCTGAGGGGCGGGCTGAAGCTTTCTTT. Its protein is CASSLAEGRAEAFF. The J gene is TRBJ1-1, the V gene TRBV5-1, with D perhaps matching TRBD1 (5 bases). Germline CDR1 is SGHRS and CDR2 is YFSETQ. Deletions cut 0 bases from V and 6 bases from J, with 12 bases between. The CDR3 is 14 amino acids.

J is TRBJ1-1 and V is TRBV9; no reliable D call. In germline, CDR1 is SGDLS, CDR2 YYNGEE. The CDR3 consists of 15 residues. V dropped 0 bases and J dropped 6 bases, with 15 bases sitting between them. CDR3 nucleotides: TGTGCCAGCAGCGTAGGTACAAGAGGCGACTCTGAAGCTTTCTTT. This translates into CASSVGTRGDSEAFF.

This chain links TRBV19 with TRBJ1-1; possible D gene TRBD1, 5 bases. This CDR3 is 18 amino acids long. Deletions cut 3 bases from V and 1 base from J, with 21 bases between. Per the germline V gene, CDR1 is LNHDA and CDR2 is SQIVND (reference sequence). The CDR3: CASSISGRANPRNTEAFF. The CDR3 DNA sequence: TGTGCCAGTAGTATCTCTGGCAGGGCGAACCCAAGGAACACTGAAGCTTTCTTT.

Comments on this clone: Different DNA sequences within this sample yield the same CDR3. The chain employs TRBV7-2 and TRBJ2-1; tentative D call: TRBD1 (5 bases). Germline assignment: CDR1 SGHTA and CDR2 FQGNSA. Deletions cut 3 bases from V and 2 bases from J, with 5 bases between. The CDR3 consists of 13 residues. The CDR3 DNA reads TGTGCCAGCAGCTTGACAGCCTACAATGAGCAGTTCTTC. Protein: CASSLTAYNEQFF.

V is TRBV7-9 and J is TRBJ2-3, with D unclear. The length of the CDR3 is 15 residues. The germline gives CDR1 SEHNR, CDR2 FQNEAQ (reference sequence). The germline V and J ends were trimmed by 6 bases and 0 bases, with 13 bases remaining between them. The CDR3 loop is CASRPLKRSTDTQYF. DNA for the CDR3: TGTGCCAGCAGGCCTCTAAAGAGAAGCACAGATACGCAGTATTTT.

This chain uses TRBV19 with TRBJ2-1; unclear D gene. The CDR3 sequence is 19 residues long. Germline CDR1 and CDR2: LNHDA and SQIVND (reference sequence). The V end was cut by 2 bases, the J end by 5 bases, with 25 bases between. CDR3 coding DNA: TGTGCCAGTAGTATATTCGCCCTGGGTCAAACTTCGAGAAACAATGAGCAGTTCTTC. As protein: CASSIFALGQTSRNNEQFF. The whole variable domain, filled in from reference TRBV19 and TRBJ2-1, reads DGGITQSPKYLFRKEGQNVTLSCEQNLNHDAMYWYRQDPGQGLRLIYYSQIVNDFQKGDIAEGYSVSREKKESFPLTVTSAQKNPTAFYLCASSIFALGQTSRNNEQFFGPGTRLTVL.

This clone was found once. The CDR3 here is CAISTRNTNSSYNEQFF. Written as DNA, the CDR3 is TGTGCCATCAGCACCCGAAACACGAACAGCTCCTACAATGAGCAGTTCTTC. The chain links TRBV10-3 to TRBJ2-1, with D uncertain. Germline assignment: CDR1 ENHRY and CDR2 SYGVKD. CDR3 size: 17 residues. V lost 6 bases to trimming and J lost 0 bases, with 18 bases between them.

The CDR3 protein is CASSHLQRSLQETQYF. The CDR3, as DNA: TGTGCCAGCAGCCATCTTCAGCGGAGCCTTCAAGAGACCCAGTACTTC. The V gene is TRBV5-6, the J gene TRBJ2-5, with D possibly TRBD2 on 5 matching bases. The V gene lost 4 bases and the J gene lost 2 bases, with 18 bases spanning the gap. The CDR3 length is 16 residues. Germline V lookup: CDR1 SGHDT, CDR2 YYEEEE.

For the CDR3, the DNA is TGTGCCAGCAGCTTAGAGGGGGCCTCTGGAAACACCATATATTTT. This gives the protein CASSLEGASGNTIYF. This sequence joins TRBV7-8 and TRBJ1-3; 7 bases are shared with TRBD1. CDR1 is SGHVS and CDR2 is FQNEAQ in the germline V gene. V lost 1 base to trimming and J lost 0 bases; unmatched junction nucleotides: 0. This CDR3 has 15 amino acids.

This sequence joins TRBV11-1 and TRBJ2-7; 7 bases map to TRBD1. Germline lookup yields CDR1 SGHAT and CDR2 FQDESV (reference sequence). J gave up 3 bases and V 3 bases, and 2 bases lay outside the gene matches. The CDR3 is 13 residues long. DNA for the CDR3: TGTGCCAGCAGCTTGGGACAGATCTACGAGCAGTACTTC. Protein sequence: CASSLGQIYEQYF.

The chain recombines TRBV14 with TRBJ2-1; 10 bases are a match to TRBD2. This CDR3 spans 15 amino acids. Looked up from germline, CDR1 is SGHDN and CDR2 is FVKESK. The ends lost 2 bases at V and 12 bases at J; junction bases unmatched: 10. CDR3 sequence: CASSQSLAGDFGQFF. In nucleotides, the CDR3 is TGTGCCAGCAGCCAATCCCTAGCGGGAGACTTTGGGCAGTTCTTC.

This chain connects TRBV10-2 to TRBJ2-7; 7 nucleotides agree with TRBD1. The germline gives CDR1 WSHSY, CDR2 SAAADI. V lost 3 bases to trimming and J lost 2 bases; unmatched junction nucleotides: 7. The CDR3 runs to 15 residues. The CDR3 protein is CASSDPWDSPYEQYF. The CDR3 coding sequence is TGCGCCAGCAGTGATCCCTGGGACAGCCCCTACGAGCAGTACTTC.

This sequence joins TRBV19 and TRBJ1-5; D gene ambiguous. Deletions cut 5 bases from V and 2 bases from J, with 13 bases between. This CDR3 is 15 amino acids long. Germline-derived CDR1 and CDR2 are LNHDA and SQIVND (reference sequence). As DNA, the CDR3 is TGTGCCAGTAGTTCTTTCTCCGAGGGCAATCAGCCCCAGCATTTT. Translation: CASSSFSEGNQPQHF.

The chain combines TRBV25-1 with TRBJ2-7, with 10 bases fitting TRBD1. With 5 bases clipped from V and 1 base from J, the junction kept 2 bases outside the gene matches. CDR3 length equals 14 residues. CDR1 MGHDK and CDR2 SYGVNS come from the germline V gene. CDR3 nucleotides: TGTGCCAGCAGTTCGGGACAGGGGTCCTACGAGCAGTACTTC. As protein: CASSSGQGSYEQYF.

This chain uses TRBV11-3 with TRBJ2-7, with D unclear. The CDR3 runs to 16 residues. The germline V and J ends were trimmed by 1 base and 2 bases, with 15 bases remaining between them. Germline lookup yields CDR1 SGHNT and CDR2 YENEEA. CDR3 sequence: CASSLASQPAAYEQYF. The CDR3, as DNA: TGTGCCAGCAGCTTAGCGTCCCAACCGGCGGCCTACGAGCAGTACTTC.

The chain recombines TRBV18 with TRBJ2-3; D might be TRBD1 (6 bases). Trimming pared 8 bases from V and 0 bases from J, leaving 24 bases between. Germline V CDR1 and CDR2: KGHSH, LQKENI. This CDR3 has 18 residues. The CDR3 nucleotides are TGTGCCAGCACAGTCGGACAGCCGGGTCTTCTGAGCACAGATACGCAGTATTTT. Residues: CASTVGQPGLLSTDTQYF.

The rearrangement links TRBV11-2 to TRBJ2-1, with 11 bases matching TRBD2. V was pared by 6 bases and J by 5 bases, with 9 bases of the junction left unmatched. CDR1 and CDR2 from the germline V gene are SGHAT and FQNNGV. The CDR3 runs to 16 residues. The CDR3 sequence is CASRPNSGRANNEQFF. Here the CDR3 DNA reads TGTGCCAGCAGGCCCAATAGCGGGAGGGCAAACAATGAGCAGTTCTTC. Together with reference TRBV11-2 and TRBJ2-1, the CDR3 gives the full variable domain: EAGVAQSPRYKIIEKRQSVAFWCNPISGHATLYWYQQILGQGPKLLIQFQNNGVVDDSQLPKDRFSAERLKGVDSTLKIQPAKLEDSAVYLCASRPNSGRANNEQFFGPGTRLTVL.

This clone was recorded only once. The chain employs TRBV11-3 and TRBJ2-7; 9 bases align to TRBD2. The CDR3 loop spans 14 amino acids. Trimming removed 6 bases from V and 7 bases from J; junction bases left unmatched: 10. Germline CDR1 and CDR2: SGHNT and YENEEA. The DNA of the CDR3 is TGTGCCAGCAGTCGGCGGGAGGGCCTTGGGGAGCAGTACTTC. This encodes CASSRREGLGEQYF.

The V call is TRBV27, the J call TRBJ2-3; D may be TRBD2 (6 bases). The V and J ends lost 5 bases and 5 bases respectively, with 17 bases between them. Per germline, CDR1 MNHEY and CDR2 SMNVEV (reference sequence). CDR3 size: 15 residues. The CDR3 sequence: CASSPGGRWGDTQYF. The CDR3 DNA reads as TGTGCCAGCAGTCCTGGAGGGAGGTGGGGAGATACGCAGTATTTT.

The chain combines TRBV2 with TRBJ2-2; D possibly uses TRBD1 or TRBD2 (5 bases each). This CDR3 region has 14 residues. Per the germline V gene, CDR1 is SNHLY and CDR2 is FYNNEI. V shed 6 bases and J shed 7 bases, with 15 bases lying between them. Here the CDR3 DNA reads TGTGCCAGCAGATCCGAGGGGCTGGTCGGGGAGCTGTTTTTT. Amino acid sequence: CASRSEGLVGELFF. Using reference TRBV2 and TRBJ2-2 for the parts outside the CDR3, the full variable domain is EPEVTQTPSHQVTQMGQEVILRCVPISNHLYFYWYRQILGQKVEFLVSFYNNEISEKSEIFDDQFSVERPDGSNFTLKIRSTKLEDSAMYFCASRSEGLVGELFFGEGSRLTVL.

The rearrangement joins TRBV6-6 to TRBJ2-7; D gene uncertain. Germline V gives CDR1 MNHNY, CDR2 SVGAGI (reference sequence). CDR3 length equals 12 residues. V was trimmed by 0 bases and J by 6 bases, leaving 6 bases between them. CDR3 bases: TGTGCCAGCAGTTACTCGGTGGCCGAGCAGTACTTC. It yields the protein CASSYSVAEQYF.